A selection of T cell receptor beta chains follows, all from one sample in a study of T cell repertoires in cytomegalovirus infection. MiXCR, run by TCRdb on the reads, gives a single entry per CDR3 protein. Of around 740,000 distinct CDR3 sequences detected, roughly a third appear once; the ten largest clones hold 2.8%. Sample: PBMCs. These receptor sequences come from a human donor in good health (CMV status not recorded). Some clones in this sample may be carry-over from other donors' samples. Each CDR3 is given with its conserved first and last residue. Each record gives: CDR3 DNA, CDR3 protein, D gene, clone size, J gene, V gene. D genes are given only for firm matches. Clone size, where shown, is once, few, many, or a class for clones that have expanded.

cdr3_nt: TGTGCCAGCAGCCCCCCTGGTCACGTCCCCGACGAGCAGTACTTC; cdr3_aa: CASSPPGHVPDEQYF; d_call: -; clone_size: -; j_call: TRBJ2-7; v_call: TRBV7-9
cdr3_nt: TGTGCCAGCTCACCAATCACTCGCACAGATACGCAGTATTTT; cdr3_aa: CASSPITRTDTQYF; d_call: -; clone_size: many; j_call: TRBJ2-3; v_call: TRBV18
cdr3_nt: TGTGCCAGCAGCTTAGCGCCTCTCGGGCGCGGATGGTATAATTCACCCCTCCACTTT; cdr3_aa: CASSLAPLGRGWYNSPLHF; d_call: -; clone_size: many; j_call: TRBJ1-6; v_call: TRBV7-2
cdr3_nt: TGTGCTAGCAGCTTAGGACTAGGTGAGGAGCAGTTCTTC; cdr3_aa: CASSLGLGEEQFF; d_call: TRBD2; clone_size: few; j_call: TRBJ2-1; v_call: TRBV7-7
cdr3_nt: TGTGCCAGCAGCTTAACGCAGGGGGCCACTGAAGCTTTCTTT; cdr3_aa: CASSLTQGATEAFF; d_call: TRBD1; clone_size: -; j_call: TRBJ1-1; v_call: TRBV7-3
cdr3_nt: TGTGCCAGCACCTTAAGAAAAAACAGGGGCGAAGAGACCCAGTACTTC; cdr3_aa: CASTLRKNRGEETQYF; d_call: TRBD1; clone_size: -; j_call: TRBJ2-5; v_call: TRBV6-1
cdr3_nt: TGTGCCAGCATTACTACAGGGTATGAGACCCAGTACTTC; cdr3_aa: CASITTGYETQYF; d_call: -; clone_size: -; j_call: TRBJ2-5; v_call: TRBV28
cdr3_nt: TGCGCCAGCAGCCAATGGACAGGGGCCACTGAAGCTTTCTTT; cdr3_aa: CASSQWTGATEAFF; d_call: TRBD1; clone_size: few; j_call: TRBJ1-1; v_call: TRBV4-1
cdr3_nt: TGTGCCAGCAGTTACTCGAGCGGGGGGCCGGGCGAGCAGTACTTC; cdr3_aa: CASSYSSGGPGEQYF; d_call: TRBD2; clone_size: many; j_call: TRBJ2-7; v_call: TRBV6-5
cdr3_nt: TGTGCCAGCAGCCTGGGACCGAGGACAGGGGGATATGAAAAACTGTTTTTT; cdr3_aa: CASSLGPRTGGYEKLFF; d_call: TRBD1; clone_size: -; j_call: TRBJ1-4; v_call: TRBV5-6
cdr3_nt: TGTGCCAGCAGCTGGGGACAGGGACGGTACAATGAGCAGTTCTTC; cdr3_aa: CASSWGQGRYNEQFF; d_call: TRBD1; clone_size: many; j_call: TRBJ2-1; v_call: TRBV7-2
cdr3_nt: TGTGCCAGCACCCTTCGGGACTCTGGGGCCAACGTCCTGACTTTC; cdr3_aa: CASTLRDSGANVLTF; d_call: -; clone_size: -; j_call: TRBJ2-6; v_call: TRBV6-2/TRBV6-3
cdr3_nt: TGTGCCAGCAGCTCCCAACTCGACCCGCGACACGAGCAGTACTTC; cdr3_aa: CASSSQLDPRHEQYF; d_call: -; clone_size: -; j_call: TRBJ2-7; v_call: TRBV7-9
cdr3_nt: TGTGCCAGCAGCCCTACTAGGCCCGGGGAGCTGTTTTTT; cdr3_aa: CASSPTRPGELFF; d_call: -; clone_size: -; j_call: TRBJ2-2; v_call: TRBV12-3/TRBV12-4
cdr3_nt: TGTGCCAGCTGCTTAGAGGACAGATATAATTCACCCCTCCACTTT; cdr3_aa: CASCLEDRYNSPLHF; d_call: -; clone_size: -; j_call: TRBJ1-6; v_call: TRBV7-6
cdr3_nt: TGTGCCAGCAGCTTGGTTTTTGGGGACGAGCAGTACTTC; cdr3_aa: CASSLVFGDEQYF; d_call: -; clone_size: -; j_call: TRBJ2-7; v_call: TRBV5-4
cdr3_nt: TGTGCCAGCAGTTTAAAGGGGCACGACACTGAAGCTTTCTTT; cdr3_aa: CASSLKGHDTEAFF; d_call: -; clone_size: few; j_call: TRBJ1-1; v_call: TRBV12-3/TRBV12-4